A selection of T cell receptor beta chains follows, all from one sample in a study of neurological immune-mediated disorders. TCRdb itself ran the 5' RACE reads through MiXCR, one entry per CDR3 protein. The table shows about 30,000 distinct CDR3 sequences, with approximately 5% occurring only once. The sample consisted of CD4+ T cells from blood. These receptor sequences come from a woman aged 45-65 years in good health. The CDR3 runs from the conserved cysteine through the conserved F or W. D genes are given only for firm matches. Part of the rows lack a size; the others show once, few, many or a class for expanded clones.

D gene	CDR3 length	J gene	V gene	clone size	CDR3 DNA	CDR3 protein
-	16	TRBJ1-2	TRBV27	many	TGTGCCAGCAGTTTTTCCCCTACCTTTCAGGGATATGGCTACACCTTC	CASSFSPTFQGYGYTF
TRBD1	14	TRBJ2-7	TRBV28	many	TGTGCCAGCAGTCGGACAGGGAGAATCGACGAGCAGTACTTC	CASSRTGRIDEQYF
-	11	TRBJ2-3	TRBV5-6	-	TGTGCCAGCAGCTTTATAGATACGCAGTATTTT	CASSFIDTQYF
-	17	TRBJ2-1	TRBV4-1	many	TGCGCCAGCAGCCAAGATCCCCGCGGCCACTCCTACAATGAGCAGTTCTTC	CASSQDPRGHSYNEQFF
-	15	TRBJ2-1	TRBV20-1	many	TGCAGTGCTAGTTACTCCGCCGGGCCGATGAATGAGCAGTTCTTC	CSASYSAGPMNEQFF
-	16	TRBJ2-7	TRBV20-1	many	TGCAGTGCTAGAGATCATCTCCGCAGCAACACCTACGAGCAGTACTTC	CSARDHLRSNTYEQYF
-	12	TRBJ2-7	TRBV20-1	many	TGCAGTGCTTACATACAGGGTGGCGAGCAGTACTTC	CSAYIQGGEQYF
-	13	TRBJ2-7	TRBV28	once	TGTGCCACCATGGCAGTTAACCCCTACGAGCAGTACTTC	CATMAVNPYEQYF
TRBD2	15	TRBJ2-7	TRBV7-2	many	TGTGCCAGCAGCCGGATGGCGGGAGGAGTGTACGAGCAGTACTTC	CASSRMAGGVYEQYF
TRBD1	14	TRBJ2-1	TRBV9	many	TGTGCCAGCAGCTCACAGGGGATAAACAATGAGCAGTTCTTC	CASSSQGINNEQFF
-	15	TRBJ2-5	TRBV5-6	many	TGTGCCAGCAGCGAGAAGCCGACAGACCAAGAGACCCAGTACTTC	CASSEKPTDQETQYF
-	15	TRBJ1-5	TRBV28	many	TGTGCCAGCAGATCGACAGCGACTTGGGATCAGCCCCAGCATTTT	CASRSTATWDQPQHF
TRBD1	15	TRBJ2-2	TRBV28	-	TGTGCCAGCAGTTTATTAGGGGGCGGCACCGGGGAGCTGTTTTTT	CASSLLGGGTGELFF
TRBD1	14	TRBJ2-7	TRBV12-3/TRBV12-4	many	TGTGCCAGCAGTCCGGGACAGGGGACCTACGAGCAGTACTTC	CASSPGQGTYEQYF
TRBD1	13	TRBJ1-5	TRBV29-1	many	TGCAGCGTTGCAGGGGGCTTAAATCAGCCCCAGCATTTT	CSVAGGLNQPQHF
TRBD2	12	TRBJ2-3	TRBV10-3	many	TGTGCCATCAGTGCGGAGGGGAGGGCGCAGTATTTT	CAISAEGRAQYF
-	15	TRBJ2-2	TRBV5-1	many	TGCGCCAGCAGCCCCCGGCGGGGTGAGGCCGGGGAGCTGTTTTTT	CASSPRRGEAGELFF
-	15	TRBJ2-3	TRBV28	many	TGTGCCAGCATCGGGTTGGGCGGGGTTAGGGATACGCAGTATTTT	CASIGLGGVRDTQYF
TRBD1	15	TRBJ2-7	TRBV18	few	TGTGCCAGCTCACGCGCGGGACAGGGCTTGTTCGAGCAGTACTTC	CASSRAGQGLFEQYF
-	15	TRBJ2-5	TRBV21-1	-	TGTGCCAGCAGCAAAGCTAGGACAGGGGAGGAGACCCAGTACTTC	CASSKARTGEETQYF
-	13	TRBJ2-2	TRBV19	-	TGTACCAGTAGAAGGAGGGTAGACGGGGAGCGGTTTTTT	CTSRRRVDGERFF
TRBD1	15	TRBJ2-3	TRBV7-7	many	TGTGCCAGCAGCTTAAATCAGGGGGGCACAGATACGCAGTATTTT	CASSLNQGGTDTQYF
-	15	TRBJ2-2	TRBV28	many	TGTGCCAGCACCGCCCGGGGGCGAGGCACCGGGGAGCTGTTTTTT	CASTARGRGTGELFF
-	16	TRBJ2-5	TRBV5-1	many	TGCGCCAGCAGCTTGGTCGGCCTAGCGCACCAAGAGACCCAGTACTTC	CASSLVGLAHQETQYF
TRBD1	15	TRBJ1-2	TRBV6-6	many	TGTGCCAGCAGTTATGAGCGGGACAGGGCTAATGGCTACACCTTC	CASSYERDRANGYTF
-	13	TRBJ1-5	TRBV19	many	TGTGCCAGCAGGGGCACACGCAATCAGCCCCAGCATTTT	CASRGTRNQPQHF
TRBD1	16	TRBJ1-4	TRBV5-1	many	TGCGCCAGCAGCTTGATCGGGACAGCTTATAATGAAAAACTGTTTTTT	CASSLIGTAYNEKLFF
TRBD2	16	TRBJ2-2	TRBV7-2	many	TGTGCCAGCAGCTTTACTAGCGGGGGGATCACCGGGGAGCTGTTTTTT	CASSFTSGGITGELFF
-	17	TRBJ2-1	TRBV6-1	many	TGTGCCAGCAGTGAGAGTGGGGGGACAGTGTCCTACAATGAGCAGTTCTTC	CASSESGGTVSYNEQFF
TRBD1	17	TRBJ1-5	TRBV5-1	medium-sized	TGCGCCAGCAGCCCCGGGACAGACTCAAGAGGCAATCAGCCCCAGCATTTT	CASSPGTDSRGNQPQHF
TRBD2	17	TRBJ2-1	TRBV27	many	TGTGCCAGCAGTTCCCCCCCCGGGACTAGCCGTACCTATGAGCAGTTCTTC	CASSSPPGTSRTYEQFF
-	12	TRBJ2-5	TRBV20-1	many	TGCAGTGCTAGTGGGGAGGAAGAGACCCAGTACTTC	CSASGEEETQYF
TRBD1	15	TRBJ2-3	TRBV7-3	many	TGTGCCAGCAGCATAACAGGGGTACCCACAGATACGCAGTATTTT	CASSITGVPTDTQYF
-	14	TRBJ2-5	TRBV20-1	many	TGCAGTGCGGGGGTAGCTTACGGCCAAGAGACCCAGTACTTC	CSAGVAYGQETQYF
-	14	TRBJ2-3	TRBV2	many	TGTGCCAGCAGTGTTCGAGGACTCCTAGATACGCAGTATTTT	CASSVRGLLDTQYF
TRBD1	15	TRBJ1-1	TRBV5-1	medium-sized	TGCGCCAGCAGCTTAACGGACAGGGACAACACTGAAGCTTTCTTT	CASSLTDRDNTEAFF
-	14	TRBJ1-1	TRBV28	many	TGTGCCAGCCTTACGGCAGGGGCGAACACTGAAGCTTTCTTT	CASLTAGANTEAFF
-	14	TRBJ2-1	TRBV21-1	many	TGTGCCAGCAGCAAAGTGGGACAGTACAATGAGCAGTTCTTC	CASSKVGQYNEQFF
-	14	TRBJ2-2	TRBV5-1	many	TGCGCCAGCAGCTTCGACACCAACACCGGGGAGCTGTTTTTT	CASSFDTNTGELFF
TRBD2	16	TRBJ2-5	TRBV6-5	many	TGTGCCAGCACGTCTAGCGGGAGGGCCAGGGGAGAGACCCAGTACTTC	CASTSSGRARGETQYF
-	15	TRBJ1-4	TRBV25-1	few	TGTGCCAGCAGTGACCTATACGACGCGGACGAAAAACTGTTTTTT	CASSDLYDADEKLFF
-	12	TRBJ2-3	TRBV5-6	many	TGTGCCAGCAGGCGGATTCGGGATACGCAGTATTTT	CASRRIRDTQYF
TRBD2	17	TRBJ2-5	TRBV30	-	TGTGCCTGGAGCCCGGGACTAGCGGGAGGATCAGGGGAGACCCAGTACTTC	CAWSPGLAGGSGETQYF
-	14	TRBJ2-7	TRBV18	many	TGTGCCAGCTCACCCGGGAACAGACCCTACGAGCAGTACTTC	CASSPGNRPYEQYF
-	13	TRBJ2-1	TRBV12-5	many	TGTGCTAGTGGAGGAAAATCCTACAATGAGCAGTTCTTC	CASGGKSYNEQFF
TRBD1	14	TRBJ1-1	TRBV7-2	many	TGTGCCAGCAGTTATGGGACAGGGGGGATAGGGGCTTTCTTT	CASSYGTGGIGAFF
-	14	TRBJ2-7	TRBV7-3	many	TGTGCCAGCAGCCCGCCGCAGGGGTTGTACGAGCAGTACTTC	CASSPPQGLYEQYF
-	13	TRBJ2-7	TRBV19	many	TGTGCCAGTAGTATCTCCCGATCCTACGAGCAGTACTTC	CASSISRSYEQYF
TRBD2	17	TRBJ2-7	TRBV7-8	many	TGTGCCAGCAGCTTAGGTGGGGGGGGGTCGTTTACCGACGAGCAGTACTTC	CASSLGGGGSFTDEQYF
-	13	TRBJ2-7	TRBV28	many	TGTGCCAGCACCTCGGGGCAGTCCTACGAGCAGTACTTC	CASTSGQSYEQYF
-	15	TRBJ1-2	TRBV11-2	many	TGTGCCAGCAGCTTAGAGCCGACAGGTACCTATGGCTACACCTTC	CASSLEPTGTYGYTF
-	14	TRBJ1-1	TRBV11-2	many	TGTGCCAGCAGCTTAGGACCCACCGGGACTGAAGCTTTCTTT	CASSLGPTGTEAFF
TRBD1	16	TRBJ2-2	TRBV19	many	TGTGCCAGTAGGAGACCGGGACAGGCGAACACCGGGGAGCTGTTTTTT	CASRRPGQANTGELFF
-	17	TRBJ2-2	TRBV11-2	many	TGTGCCAGCAGACAGGGGCGGGGGCCGACGAACACCGGGGAGCTGTTTTTT	CASRQGRGPTNTGELFF